The entry below gives a single T cell receptor (beta chain) sequence along with its context. Seattle cases were enrolled at active infection and followed longitudinally. This sample was included in a study of blood T cell repertoires in COVID-19. The overall study: Sites across the United States, Italy and Spain contributed samples from acute and convalescent COVID-19.

TCRdb's table, derived via immunoSEQ multiplex PCR, lists solely in-frame clones and lacks some. Of under 250,000 clones listed, 65% to 90% are singletons. V was shortened by 7 bases and J by 4 bases, with 10 bases between the two germline ends. Germline V gene sequence: CDR1 MGHDK, CDR2 SYGVNS. The CDR3 extends over 12 amino acids. The clonotype comes from a man in his fifties with COVID-19, enrolled during active disease. Sequencing was carried out using peripheral blood. J is TRBJ1-2 and V is TRBV25-1, with D perhaps TRBD1 (5 bases). CDR3 amino acids: CASMQGSYGYTF. CDR3 bases: TGTGCCAGCATGCAGGGCTCCTATGGCTACACCTTC.